Listed here are 10 T cell receptor beta chains from one sample, sequenced in a study of graft-versus-host responses after intestinal transplantation. Measured with immunoSEQ multiplex PCR; TCRdb has only the in-frame clones, and not every one. This repertoire shows more than 10,000 clones, 65% to 85% found once; its top ten account for about 8.6%. The material sequenced was PBMCs, taken almost 310 days after intestinal transplant. These TCRs come from a human patient who received an intestinal transplant, so some T cells may come from the graft donor.

There are a few counts of this clone. The gene calls are TRBV11-2 and TRBJ2-7; 9 nucleotides agree with TRBD1. V dropped 4 bases and J dropped 4; count of bases not matched to a gene: 5. The germline CDR1 and CDR2 sequences are SGHAT and FQNNGV. The CDR3 totals 14 residues. CDR3 DNA sequence: TGTGCCAGCAGCTGGGGACAGGGAGGATACGAGCAGTACTTC. This encodes CASSWGQGGYEQYF.

The chain employs TRBV15 and TRBJ2-6; 12 nucleotides align to TRBD2. V trimming: 4 bases; J trimming: 3 bases; junction bases outside the gene matches: 13. The CDR3 runs to 20 residues. Per germline, CDR1 LNHNV and CDR2 YYDKDF (reference sequence). CDR3 amino acids: CATSNEKTLAGGLGANVLTF. CDR3 sequence (DNA): TGTGCCACCAGCAATGAGAAAACTCTAGCGGGAGGGCTTGGGGCCAACGTCCTGACTTTC. The full variable domain, rest sourced from reference TRBV15 and TRBJ2-6, is DAMVIQNPRYQVTQFGKPVTLSCSQTLNHNVMYWYQQKSSQAPKLLFHYYDKDFNNEADTPDNFQSRRPNTSFCFLDIRSPGLGDTAMYLCATSNEKTLAGGLGANVLTFGAGSRLTVL.

J is TRBJ2-3 and V is TRBV9; 7 nucleotides align to TRBD1. In germline, CDR1 is SGDLS, CDR2 YYNGEE. CDR3 length: 16 residues. J lost 0 bases, V lost 0 bases, and 4 bases had no gene match. As DNA, the CDR3 is TGTGCCAGCAGCGTAGAGACAGGGTCAAGCACAGATACGCAGTATTTT. It specifies CASSVETGSSTDTQYF.

V usage is TRBV5-8 and J usage is TRBJ1-5; D not resolved. Deletions cut 0 bases from V and 1 base from J, with 8 bases between. Germline lookup yields CDR1 SGHTS and CDR2 YDEGEE. This CDR3 region has 15 residues. The CDR3 here is CASSLVGGSNQPQHF. The CDR3 region has the DNA TGTGCCAGCAGCTTGGTGGGAGGGAGCAATCAGCCCCAGCATTTT.

The rearrangement joins TRBV6-6 to TRBJ1-2, with D possibly matching TRBD1 (5 bases). This CDR3 spans 11 amino acids. V lost 6 bases to trimming and J lost 6 bases, with 8 bases between them. Germline lookup yields CDR1 MNHNY and CDR2 SVGAGI (reference sequence). CDR3 protein: CASRGENGYTF. Here the CDR3 DNA reads TGTGCCAGCAGAGGGGAGAATGGCTACACCTTC.

CDR3 in DNA: TGTGCCAGCAGCCCTGAATGGGGCACTGAAGCTTTCTTT. The encoded protein is CASSPEWGTEAFF. The J gene is TRBJ1-1, the V gene TRBV7-9; no clear D gene. Germline CDR1 is SEHNR and CDR2 is FQNEAQ (reference sequence). The CDR3 length is 13 residues. The germline V and J ends were trimmed by 5 bases and 4 bases, with 11 bases remaining between them.

V usage is TRBV4-1 and J usage is TRBJ2-7, with TRBD1 identical over 8 bases. V trimming: 6 bases; J trimming: 5 bases; junction bases outside the gene matches: 6. Germline V gives CDR1 MGHRA, CDR2 YSYEKL. The CDR3 runs to 13 residues. DNA for the CDR3: TGCGCCAGCAGTGACAGGGGCCTGGACGAGCAGTACTTC. Residues: CASSDRGLDEQYF.

The chain is built from TRBV7-2 and TRBJ1-6; no reliable D call. CDR3 size: 15 residues. CDR1 and CDR2 from the germline V gene are SGHTA and FQGNSA. The V end was cut by 1 base, the J end by 6 bases, with 10 bases between. The CDR3 coding sequence is TGTGCCAGCAGCTTAGGGGTTACAGCTAATTCACCCCTCCACTTT. Its translation: CASSLGVTANSPLHF.

The chain joins TRBV21-1 to TRBJ2-3; the table's TRBD2 call for D was not verified on the DNA. TRBV21-1 is flagged as a pseudogene. CDR3 size: 17 residues. CDR3 amino acids: CASSKGAGTSVADTQYF. CDR3 nucleotides: TGTGCCAGCAGCAAAGGGGCCGGGACTAGCGTCGCAGATACGCAGTATTTT.

This clone has just a few counts. V is TRBV30 and J is TRBJ1-1, with TRBD1 as a possible D gene (5 bases). CDR3 size: 13 residues. V lost 2 bases, J lost 2 bases, and 9 bases lay in between. Germline values: CDR1 GTSNPN, CDR2 SVGIG (reference sequence). The DNA of the CDR3 is TGTGCCTGGAGTCGACAGCTTAACACTGAAGCTTTCTTT. Encoded protein: CAWSRQLNTEAFF. The full variable domain, rest sourced from reference TRBV30 and TRBJ1-1, is SQTIHQWPATLVQPVGSPLSLECTVEGTSNPNLYWYRQAAGRGLQLLFYSVGIGQISSEVPQNLSASRPQDRQFILSSKKLLLSDSGFYLCAWSRQLNTEAFFGQGTRLTVV.